This T cell receptor (beta chain) was sequenced for a study of T-cell reconstitution after alpha-beta-depleted transplantation in children (dated by TCRdb to the mid-2010s). In terms of the full investigation: T-cell immune reconstitution after TCRalphabeta/CD19-depleted allogeneic hematopoietic cell transplantation in children was quantitatively tracked in the study by means of TCR repertoire profiling. What the research found in general, with its limitations: Over subsequent months, a decline in hyperexpanded clone frequencies was noted, and after one year, T-cell counts and TCRbeta diversity were mostly ascribed to newly produced T cells. The apparently early recovery of alphabetaT-cell counts about two months after transplant reportedly depended on only several hundred rapidly expanded clones that came from non-depleted graft cells. The high TCRbeta diversity at day 60 in some patients was ascribed to recipient T cells and intrathymic progenitors that had survived conditioning.

The library was obtained by PCR. Instrument on record: Illumina HiSeq 2500. TCR libraries were prepared with molecular barcoding, using unique molecular identifiers to normalize TCRbeta repertoire quantification. In TCRdb, the public reads were trimmed at Q25 with fastp and aligned with MiXCR, with productive beta chains retained. For every CDR3 protein sequence, its rows merge into one entry that carries the most common genes and DNA. The sample includes hundreds of thousands of distinct CDR3 sequences, with over 9.5% observed a single time. The ten top clones hold 2% to 2.5% of the sample. The sample holds many counts of this clonotype. The specificity of this receptor is unknown. Per-nucleotide qualities are absent, and no much larger clonotype sits a single base away. The germline V gene sets CDR1 to LGHNA and CDR2 to YSLEER. The CDR3 spans 14 residues, from the cysteine through the phenylalanine. The only DNA kept is the CDR3, 42 bases in frame from the first base. The germline ends are 9 bases apart after V is trimmed by 1 base and J by 2 bases.

In the paper's terms, the treatment or condition label means: allogeneic hematopoietic cell transplantation with graft depleted of TCRalphabeta T cells and CD19 B cells. TCRalphabeta/CD19-depleted allogeneic hematopoietic cell grafts were given to the transplant recipients, all of whom were children. The sequenced sample was PBMCs, obtained before TCRalphabeta/CD19-depleted stem cell transplant. This receptor chain uses TRBV4-3 and TRBJ2-7; the D gene assignment is ambiguous. This TCR was recovered from a child aged 2 to 10 with inherited bone marrow failure, due to receive a stem cell transplant. The CDR3 region reads CASSQGQSAYEQYF. The nucleotide sequence reads TGCGCCAGCAGCCAAGGACAATCTGCCTACGAGCAGTACTTC.